This T cell receptor beta chain is drawn from a study of early T cells in non-severe SARS-CoV-2 infection. TCRdb re-derived calls from the 5' RACE reads in MiXCR, one entry per CDR3 protein. Here the sample spans around 30,000 distinct CDR3 sequences, roughly 6% being singletons. This clonotype was seen once. Germline V lookup: CDR1 MNHEY, CDR2 SMNVEV (reference sequence). Trimming pared 3 bases from V and 5 bases from J, leaving 8 bases between. The CDR3 extends over 13 amino acids. This TCR was sampled from an adult who was a healthcare worker with PCR-confirmed SARS-CoV-2 infection or an uninfected control (not recorded which). The rearrangement uses TRBV27 and TRBJ1-5; TRBD1 is a possible D gene (6 bases). Sequenced: whole blood. Here the CDR3 DNA reads TGTGCCAGCAGTTTCACAGGGCATCAGCCCCAGCATTTT. Its protein product is CASSFTGHQPQHF.